This TCR beta chain was captured by sequencing in a study of post-analysis software for immune sequencing data. Study in general: Secondary progressive, relapsing-remitting and progressive-relapsing multiple sclerosis were among the included disease courses.

Unique-molecular-identifier-tagged TCR beta cDNA libraries were used. TCRdb reprocessed the PCR reads via MiXCR and lists one record per CDR3 protein. The data hold over 700,000 distinct CDR3 sequences, with roughly 27% observed a single time. The V end was cut by 6 bases, the J end by 8 bases, with 16 bases between. The length of the CDR3 is 14 residues. Remarks on this clonotype: Its antigen is undetermined.

Whole-study findings and limits: F-measure co-clustering was strong for batch-matched samples. Comparison with controls showed significantly lower normalized Chao1 diversity in multiple sclerosis patients. With TRBV5-6, TRBV5-1 and TRBV20-1 included, about 5 TRBV segments were more frequent in patients than in controls.

Sequencing was carried out using blood. The J gene is TRBJ1-4, the V gene TRBV12-3 or TRBV12-4; D might be TRBD1 (6 bases). This TCR was recovered from a girl aged 5-17 years with multiple sclerosis. The CDR3 DNA is TGTGCCAGCAGCCGCGGACAGTTAGTGGAAAAACTGTTTTTT. Residues: CASSRGQLVEKLFF.